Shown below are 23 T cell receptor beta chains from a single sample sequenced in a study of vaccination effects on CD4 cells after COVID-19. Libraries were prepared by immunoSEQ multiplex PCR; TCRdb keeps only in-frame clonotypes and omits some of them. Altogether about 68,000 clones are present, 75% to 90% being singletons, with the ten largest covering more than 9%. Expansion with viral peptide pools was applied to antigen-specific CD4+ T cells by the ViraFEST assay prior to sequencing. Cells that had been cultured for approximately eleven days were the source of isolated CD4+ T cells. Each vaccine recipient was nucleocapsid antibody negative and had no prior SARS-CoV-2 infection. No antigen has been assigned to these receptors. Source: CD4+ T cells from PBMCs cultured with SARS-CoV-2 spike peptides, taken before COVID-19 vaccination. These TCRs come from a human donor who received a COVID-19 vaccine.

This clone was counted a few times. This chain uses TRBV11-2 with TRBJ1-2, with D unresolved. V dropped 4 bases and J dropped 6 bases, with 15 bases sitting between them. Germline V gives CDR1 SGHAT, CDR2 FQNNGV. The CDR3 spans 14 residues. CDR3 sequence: CASSSYQRTDGYTF. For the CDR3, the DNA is TGTGCCAGCAGCTCCTACCAGCGGACGGATGGCTACACCTTC. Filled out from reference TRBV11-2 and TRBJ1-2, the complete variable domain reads EAGVAQSPRYKIIEKRQSVAFWCNPISGHATLYWYQQILGQGPKLLIQFQNNGVVDDSQLPKDRFSAERLKGVDSTLKIQPAKLEDSAVYLCASSSYQRTDGYTFGSGTRLTVV.

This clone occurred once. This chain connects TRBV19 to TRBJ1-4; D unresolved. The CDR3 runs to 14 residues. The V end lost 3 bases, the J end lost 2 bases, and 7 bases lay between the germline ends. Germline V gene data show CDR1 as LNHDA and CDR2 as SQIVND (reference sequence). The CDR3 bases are TGTGCCAGTAGTATCCGGATTACTAATGAAAAACTGTTTTTT. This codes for CASSIRITNEKLFF.

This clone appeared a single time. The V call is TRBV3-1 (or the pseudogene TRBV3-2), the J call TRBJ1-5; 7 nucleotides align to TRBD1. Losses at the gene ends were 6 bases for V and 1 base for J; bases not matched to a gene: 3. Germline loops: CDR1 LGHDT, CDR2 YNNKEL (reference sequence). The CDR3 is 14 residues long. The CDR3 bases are TGTGCCAGCAGTCGACAGGGAAGCAATCAGCCCCAGCATTTT. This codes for CASSRQGSNQPQHF.

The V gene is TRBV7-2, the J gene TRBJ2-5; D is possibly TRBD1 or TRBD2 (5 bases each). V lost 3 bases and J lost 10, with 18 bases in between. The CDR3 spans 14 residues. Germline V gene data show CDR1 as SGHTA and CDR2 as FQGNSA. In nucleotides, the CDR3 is TGTGCCAGCAGCTTTCAACTAGGGGTAGGAGACCAGTACTTC. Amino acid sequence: CASSFQLGVGDQYF. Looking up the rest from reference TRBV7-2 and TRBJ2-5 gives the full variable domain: GAGVSQSPSNKVTEKGKDVELRCDPISGHTALYWYRQSLGQGLEFLIYFQGNSAPDKSGLPSDRFSAERTGGSVSTLTIQRTQQEDSAVYLCASSFQLGVGDQYFGPGTRLLVL.

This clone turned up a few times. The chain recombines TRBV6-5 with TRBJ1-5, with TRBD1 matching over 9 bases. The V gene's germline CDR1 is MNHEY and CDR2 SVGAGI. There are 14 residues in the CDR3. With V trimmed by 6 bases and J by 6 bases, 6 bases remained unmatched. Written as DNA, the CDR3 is TGTGCCAGCAGCCGGACAGGGGACAGTCAGCCCCAGCATTTT. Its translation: CASSRTGDSQPQHF.

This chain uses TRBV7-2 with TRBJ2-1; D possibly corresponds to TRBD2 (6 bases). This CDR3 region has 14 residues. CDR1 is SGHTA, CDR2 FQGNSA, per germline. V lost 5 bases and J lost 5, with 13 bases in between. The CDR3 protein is CASSLGGSNNEQFF. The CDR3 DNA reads TGTGCCAGCAGCCTCGGGGGATCTAACAATGAGCAGTTCTTC. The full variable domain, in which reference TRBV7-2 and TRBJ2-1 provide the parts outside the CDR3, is GAGVSQSPSNKVTEKGKDVELRCDPISGHTALYWYRQSLGQGLEFLIYFQGNSAPDKSGLPSDRFSAERTGGSVSTLTIQRTQQEDSAVYLCASSLGGSNNEQFFGPGTRLTVL.

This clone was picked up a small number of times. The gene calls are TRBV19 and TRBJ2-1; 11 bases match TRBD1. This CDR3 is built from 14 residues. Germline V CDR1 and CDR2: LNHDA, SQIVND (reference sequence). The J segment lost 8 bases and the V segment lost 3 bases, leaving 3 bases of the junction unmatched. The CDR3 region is CASSIGQGADEQFF. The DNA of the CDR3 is TGTGCCAGTAGTATCGGACAGGGGGCCGATGAGCAGTTCTTC.

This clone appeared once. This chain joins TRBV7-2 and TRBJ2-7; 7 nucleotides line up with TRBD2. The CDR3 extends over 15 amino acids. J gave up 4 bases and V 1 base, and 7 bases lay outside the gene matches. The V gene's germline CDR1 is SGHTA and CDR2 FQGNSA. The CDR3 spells CASSLVPGLQYEQYV. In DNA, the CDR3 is TGTGCCAGCAGCTTAGTGCCGGGACTACAATACGAGCAGTACGTC.

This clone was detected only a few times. The CDR3 region is CSVRGQAGGYTF. Written as DNA, the CDR3 is TGCAGCGTAAGGGGGCAGGCAGGTGGCTACACCTTC. The chain recombines TRBV29-1 with TRBJ1-2; 7 nucleotides agree with TRBD1. With V trimmed by 6 bases and J by 7 bases, 8 bases remained unmatched. The CDR3 is 12 residues long. Germline lookup yields CDR1 SQVTM and CDR2 ANQGSEA.

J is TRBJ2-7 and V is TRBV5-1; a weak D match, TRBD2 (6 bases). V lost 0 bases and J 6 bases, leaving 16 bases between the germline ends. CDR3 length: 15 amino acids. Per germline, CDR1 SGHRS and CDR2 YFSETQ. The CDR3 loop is CASSLEGSGVGEQYV. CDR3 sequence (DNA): TGCGCCAGCAGCTTGGAGGGGTCGGGGGTTGGCGAGCAGTACGTC.

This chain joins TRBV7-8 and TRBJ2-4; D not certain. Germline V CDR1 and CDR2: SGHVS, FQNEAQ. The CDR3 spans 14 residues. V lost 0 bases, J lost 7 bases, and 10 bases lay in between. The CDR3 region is CASSLASMGNIQYF. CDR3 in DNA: TGTGCCAGCAGCTTAGCGTCGATGGGGAACATTCAGTACTTC.

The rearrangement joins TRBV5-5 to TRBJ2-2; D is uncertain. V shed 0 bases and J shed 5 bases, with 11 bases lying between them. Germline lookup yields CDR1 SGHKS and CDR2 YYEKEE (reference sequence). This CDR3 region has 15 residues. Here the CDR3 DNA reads TGTGCCAGCAGCTTGGGTCCAGTTCAAACCGGGGAGCTGTTTTTT. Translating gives CASSLGPVQTGELFF.

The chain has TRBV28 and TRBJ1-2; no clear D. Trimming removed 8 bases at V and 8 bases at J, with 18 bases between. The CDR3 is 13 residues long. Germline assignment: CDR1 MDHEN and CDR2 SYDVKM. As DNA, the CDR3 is TGTGCCAGCCACAGCCGGGCTCTCCGGGGCTACACCTTC. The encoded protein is CASHSRALRGYTF.

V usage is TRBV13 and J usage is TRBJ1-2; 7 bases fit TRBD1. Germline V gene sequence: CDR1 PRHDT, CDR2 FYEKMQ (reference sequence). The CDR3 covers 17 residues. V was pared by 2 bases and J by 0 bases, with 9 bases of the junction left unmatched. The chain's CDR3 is CASSLRTAGTANYGYTF. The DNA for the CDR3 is TGTGCCAGCAGCTTAAGGACCGCCGGGACAGCTAACTATGGCTACACCTTC.

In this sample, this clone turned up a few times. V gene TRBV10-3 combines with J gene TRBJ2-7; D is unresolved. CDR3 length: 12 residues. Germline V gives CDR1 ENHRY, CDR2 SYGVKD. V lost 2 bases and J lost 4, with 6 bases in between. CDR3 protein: CAISENEYEQYV. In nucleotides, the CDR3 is TGTGCCATCAGTGAGAATGAATACGAGCAGTACGTC.

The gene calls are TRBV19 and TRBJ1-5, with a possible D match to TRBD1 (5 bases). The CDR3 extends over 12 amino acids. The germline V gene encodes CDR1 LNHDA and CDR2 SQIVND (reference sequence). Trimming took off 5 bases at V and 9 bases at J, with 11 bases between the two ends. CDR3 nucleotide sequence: TGTGCCAGTAGTCTCAGGGCTGGGCCCCAGCATTTT. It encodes CASSLRAGPQHF.

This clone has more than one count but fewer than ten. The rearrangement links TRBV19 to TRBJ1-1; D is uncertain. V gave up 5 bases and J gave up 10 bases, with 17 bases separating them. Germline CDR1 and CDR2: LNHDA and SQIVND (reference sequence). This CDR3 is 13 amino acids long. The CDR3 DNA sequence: TGTGCCAGTAGTTTGAACACGAGATTGGGAGCTTTCTTT. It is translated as CASSLNTRLGAFF.

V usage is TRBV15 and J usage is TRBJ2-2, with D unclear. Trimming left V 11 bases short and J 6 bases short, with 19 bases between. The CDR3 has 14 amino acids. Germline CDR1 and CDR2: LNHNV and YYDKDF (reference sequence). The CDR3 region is CAVTATPFSGELFF. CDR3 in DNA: TGTGCCGTCACTGCGACACCCTTTTCCGGGGAGCTGTTTTTT.

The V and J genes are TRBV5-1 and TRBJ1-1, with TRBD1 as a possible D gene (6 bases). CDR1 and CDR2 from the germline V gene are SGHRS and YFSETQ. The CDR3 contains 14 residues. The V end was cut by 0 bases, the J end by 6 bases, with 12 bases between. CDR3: CASSLVPGVPEAFF. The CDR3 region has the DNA TGCGCCAGCAGCTTGGTTCCAGGGGTCCCTGAAGCTTTCTTT. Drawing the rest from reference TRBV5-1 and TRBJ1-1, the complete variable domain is KAGVTQTPRYLIKTRGQQVTLSCSPISGHRSVSWYQQTPGQGLQFLFEYFSETQRNKGNFPGRFSGRQFSNSRSEMNVSTLELGDSALYLCASSLVPGVPEAFFGQGTRLTVV.

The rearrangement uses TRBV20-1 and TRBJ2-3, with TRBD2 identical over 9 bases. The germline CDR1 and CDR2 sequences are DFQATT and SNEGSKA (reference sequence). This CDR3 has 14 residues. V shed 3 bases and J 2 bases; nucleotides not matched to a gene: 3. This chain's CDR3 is CSASAGGTTDTQYF. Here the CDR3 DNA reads TGCAGTGCTAGTGCGGGGGGGACCACAGATACGCAGTATTTT.

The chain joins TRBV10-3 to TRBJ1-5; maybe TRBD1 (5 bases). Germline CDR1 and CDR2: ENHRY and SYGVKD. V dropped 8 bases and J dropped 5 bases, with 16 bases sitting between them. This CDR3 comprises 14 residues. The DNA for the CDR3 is TGTGCCATCGGAGGGGACGGCTTCTATCAGCCCCAGCATTTT. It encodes CAIGGDGFYQPQHF.

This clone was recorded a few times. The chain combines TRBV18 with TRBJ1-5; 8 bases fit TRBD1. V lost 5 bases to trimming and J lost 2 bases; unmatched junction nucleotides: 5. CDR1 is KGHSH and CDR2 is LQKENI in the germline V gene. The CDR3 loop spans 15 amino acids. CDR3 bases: TGTGCCAGCTCAGGACAGGGATCGGGCAATCAGCCCCAGCATTTT. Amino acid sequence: CASSGQGSGNQPQHF.

The CDR3 DNA is TGTGCCAGCAGTTCATTCCGGGACAGGAACACTGAAGCTTTCTTT. It encodes CASSSFRDRNTEAFF. The rearrangement links TRBV6-5 to TRBJ1-1; 7 bases line up with TRBD1. The CDR3 contains 15 residues. V lost 4 bases to trimming and J lost 1 base; unmatched junction nucleotides: 6. Germline V lookup: CDR1 MNHEY, CDR2 SVGAGI.